Sequencing of this T cell receptor beta chain was carried out in a study of early T cells in non-severe SARS-CoV-2 infection. In TCRdb, the 5' RACE reads were re-called with MiXCR into one record per CDR3 protein. The data contain 100,000 to 150,000 distinct CDR3 sequences, under 15% of them singletons. This clonotype came up a few times. What was sequenced was whole blood. The clonotype was recovered from an adult who was a healthcare worker with PCR-confirmed SARS-CoV-2 infection or an uninfected control (not recorded which).

The CDR3 sequence is CASSTTGFSYEQYF. CDR3 nucleotides: TGTGCCAGTAGTACGACCGGATTCTCCTACGAGCAGTACTTC. The chain is built from TRBV19 and TRBJ2-7; D unclear. V lost 4 bases, J lost 0 bases, and 10 bases lay in between. This CDR3 region has 14 residues. CDR1 LNHDA and CDR2 SQIVND come from the germline V gene (reference sequence).